Listed here are 25 T cell receptor beta chains from one sample, sequenced in a study of blood T cell repertoires in COVID-19. Measured with immunoSEQ multiplex PCR; TCRdb has only the in-frame clones, and not every one. The data hold some 83,000 clones, with about two thirds observed a single time. Input material: peripheral blood. These receptors originate from a woman older than 75 with acute or convalescent COVID-19.

The chain employs TRBV15 and TRBJ1-2, with D tentatively TRBD1 (6 bases). Germline-derived CDR1 and CDR2 are LNHNV and YYDKDF (reference sequence). Trimming removed 0 bases at V and 8 bases at J, with 13 bases between. The length of the CDR3 is 14 residues. CDR3 sequence: CATSRDRQGIGYTF. CDR3 bases: TGTGCCACCAGCAGAGATCGTCAGGGGATCGGCTACACCTTC.

The V call is TRBV18, the J call TRBJ2-5, with D uncertain. The CDR3 sequence is 12 residues long. Trimming pared 6 bases from V and 4 bases from J, leaving 9 bases between. Germline CDR1 KGHSH, CDR2 LQKENI. CDR3 DNA: TGTGCCAGCTCCAACGAGAGAGAGACCCAGTACTTC. Amino acid sequence: CASSNERETQYF.

The chain joins TRBV5-8 to TRBJ2-6; D might be TRBD2 (6 bases). Trimming shortened V by 2 bases and J by 5 bases, and 11 bases separated the two germline ends. Germline V CDR1 and CDR2: SGHTS, YDEGEE. The length of the CDR3 is 15 residues. Here the CDR3 DNA reads TGTGCCAGCAGCTTTTTGGAGGGTAGGGCCAACGTCCTGACTTTC. As protein: CASSFLEGRANVLTF.

Note on this clone: This specimen includes other DNA sequences encoding the same CDR3. The chain combines TRBV27 with TRBJ2-2, with a tentative D call TRBD1 (5 bases). Germline V gene sequence: CDR1 MNHEY, CDR2 SMNVEV (reference sequence). The length of the CDR3 is 14 residues. Trimming took 2 bases from V and 4 from J, leaving 8 bases between them. This CDR3 is CASSLGASTGELFF. The DNA for the CDR3 is TGTGCCAGCAGTTTAGGGGCCAGCACCGGGGAGCTGTTTTTT.

This clone came up once. This CDR3 reads CASSPFEVGGYGYTF. The CDR3 region has the DNA TGTGCCAGCAGTCCCTTCGAGGTCGGGGGCTATGGCTACACCTTC. The gene calls are TRBV6-5 and TRBJ1-2; possibly TRBD1 for D (5 bases). CDR3 length: 15 residues. From germline, CDR1 is MNHEY and CDR2 SVGAGI. Trimming stripped 5 bases from V and 4 bases from J, with 17 bases between.

This clone was seen a few times. CDR3 sequence reads: CAWMRRAGYGYTF. The CDR3, as DNA: TGTGCCTGGATGCGCAGGGCGGGGTATGGCTACACCTTC. The chain couples TRBV30 to TRBJ1-2; the D gene is possibly TRBD1 (5 bases). The germline V and J ends were trimmed by 4 bases and 5 bases, with 14 bases remaining between them. The CDR3 extends over 13 amino acids. Germline assignment: CDR1 GTSNPN and CDR2 SVGIG (reference sequence).

This chain links TRBV18 with TRBJ1-6; D may be TRBD1 (5 bases). Germline CDR1 is KGHSH and CDR2 is LQKENI. The CDR3 extends over 15 amino acids. The ends were cut back, 0 bases at V and 7 bases at J, with 10 bases in the middle. The chain's CDR3 is CASSPPGLDNSPLHF. CDR3 bases: TGTGCCAGCTCACCACCGGGACTGGACAATTCACCCCTCCACTTT.

This chain connects TRBV2 to TRBJ1-2, with TRBD1 identical over 8 bases. CDR1 and CDR2 (germline): SNHLY, FYNNEI. V was clipped by 8 bases and J by 7 bases; unmatched bases: 12. The CDR3 sequence is 14 residues long. CDR3 region: CASQDHQGAGGYTF. The CDR3 DNA is TGTGCCAGCCAAGACCACCAGGGGGCTGGTGGCTACACCTTC.

The J gene is TRBJ2-7, the V gene TRBV2; D gene unclear. This CDR3 is 14 amino acids long. The V end was cut by 1 base, the J end by 3 bases, with 10 bases between. Per the germline V gene, CDR1 is SNHLY and CDR2 is FYNNEI. CDR3 nucleotide sequence: TGTGCCAGCAGTGAAGACTCACGTTACTACGAGCAGTACTTC. Residues: CASSEDSRYYEQYF.

CDR3 nucleotide sequence: TGTGCCAGCAGCTTGGCCCCCCCTAATGAAAAACTGTTTTTT. Translating it yields CASSLAPPNEKLFF. The chain combines TRBV7-9 with TRBJ1-4; D gene ambiguous. The V gene's germline CDR1 is SEHNR and CDR2 FQNEAQ (reference sequence). The CDR3 totals 14 residues. Trimming cost V 3 bases and J 3 bases, with 8 bases left between them.

This clone has only one observation. The chain joins TRBV7-6 to TRBJ1-4; TRBD1 aligns across 7 bases. The CDR3 length is 15 residues. V lost 4 bases and J lost 3; bases outside the gene matches: 5. Germline assignment: CDR1 SGHVS and CDR2 FNYEAQ. CDR3 loop: CASSSMTGPNEKLFF. The CDR3 coding sequence is TGTGCCAGCAGCTCAATGACAGGGCCTAATGAAAAACTGTTTTTT.

The rearrangement links TRBV15 to TRBJ2-5, with 8 bases aligning to TRBD1. The CDR3 length is 17 residues. The germline V gene has CDR1 LNHNV and CDR2 YYDKDF (reference sequence). V lost 3 bases, J lost 5 bases, and 14 bases stayed unmatched. In DNA, the CDR3 is TGTGCCACCAGCAGTCCTAGGACGGCAGGGGGCCGGGAGACCCAGTACTTC. This gives the protein CATSSPRTAGGRETQYF. Looking up the rest from reference TRBV15 and TRBJ2-5 gives the full variable domain: DAMVIQNPRYQVTQFGKPVTLSCSQTLNHNVMYWYQQKSSQAPKLLFHYYDKDFNNEADTPDNFQSRRPNTSFCFLDIRSPGLGDTAMYLCATSSPRTAGGRETQYFGPGTRLLVL.

This chain connects TRBV10-1 to TRBJ1-4; D may be TRBD1 (5 bases). CDR1 and CDR2 (germline): WNHNN, SYGVQD (reference sequence). V was pared by 3 bases and J by 6 bases, with 20 bases between. This CDR3 contains 17 residues. For the CDR3, the DNA is TGCGCCAGCAGTGAAGCCTCAACCCCAGGGTGTCATGAAAAACTGTTTTTT. The encoded protein is CASSEASTPGCHEKLFF.

The chain recombines TRBV3-1 (or the pseudogene TRBV3-2) with TRBJ2-7; 7 bases line up with TRBD1. Germline V CDR1 and CDR2: LGHDT, YNNKEL (reference sequence). V was pared by 4 bases and J by 5 bases, with 8 bases of the junction left unmatched. The CDR3 spans 14 residues. This chain's CDR3 is CASSRTLDRDEQYF. Written as DNA, the CDR3 is TGTGCCAGCAGCCGCACTTTAGACAGGGACGAGCAGTACTTC.

This sequence joins TRBV6-2 or TRBV6-3 and TRBJ1-1; 8 positions match TRBD1. Germline CDR1 and CDR2: MNHEY and SVGEGT. Germline trimming cut 5 bases from V and 3 bases from J; bases unmatched to any gene: 14. The CDR3 sequence is 17 residues long. The DNA of the CDR3 is TGTGCCAGCAGTGCCCGAAGGACAGGGCTCAAGGACACTGAAGCTTTCTTT. Translating gives CASSARRTGLKDTEAFF.

The rearrangement joins TRBV25-1 to TRBJ1-5; D possibly corresponds to TRBD1 (6 bases). Germline CDR1 and CDR2: MGHDK and SYGVNS. This CDR3 comprises 14 residues. Trimming shortened V by 4 bases and J by 4 bases, and 11 bases separated the two germline ends. CDR3 in DNA: TGTGCCAGCAGTGGGGGGCACCTTAATCAGCCCCAGCATTTT. Amino acids: CASSGGHLNQPQHF.

The V and J genes are TRBV3-1 (or the pseudogene TRBV3-2) and TRBJ2-7; TRBD2 might be the D (5 bases). The CDR3 is 15 amino acids. Trimming left V 1 base short and J 5 bases short, with 15 bases between. The germline gives CDR1 LGHDT, CDR2 YNNKEL (reference sequence). CDR3 sequence: CASSQVPRTWNEQYF. Written as DNA, the CDR3 is TGTGCCAGCAGCCAAGTCCCAAGGACTTGGAACGAGCAGTACTTC.

The chain couples TRBV27 to TRBJ1-5; D is perhaps TRBD1 (6 bases). V lost 2 bases and J lost 5, with 10 bases in between. Germline V gene lookup returns CDR1 MNHEY and CDR2 SMNVEV (reference sequence). The CDR3 spans 14 residues. The CDR3 DNA is TGTGCCAGCAGTTTACAACAGGGCGATCAGCCCCAGCATTTT. The encoded protein is CASSLQQGDQPQHF.

This clone was seen only a few times. The CDR3 region has the DNA TGTGCCAGCAGTGAAGCCCTCTCTGGAAACACCATATATTTT. Its protein is CASSEALSGNTIYF. The rearrangement uses TRBV9 and TRBJ1-3; D not certain. Germline V gene sequence: CDR1 SGDLS, CDR2 YYNGEE. V was trimmed by 5 bases and J by 0 bases, leaving 9 bases between them. The CDR3 covers 14 residues.

The sample holds one count of this clone. This rearrangement joins TRBV28 to TRBJ2-7, with TRBD2 identical over 12 bases. Per germline, CDR1 MDHEN and CDR2 SYDVKM. Trimming removed 10 bases from V and 6 bases from J; junction bases left unmatched: 13. The CDR3 covers 15 residues. The CDR3 loop reads CATRTSGVIGGEQYF. The DNA for the CDR3 is TGTGCCACCCGGACTAGCGGGGTGATTGGGGGCGAGCAGTACTTC. Full variable domain (outside the CDR3, taken from reference TRBV28 and TRBJ2-7): DVKVTQSSRYLVKRTGEKVFLECVQDMDHENMFWYRQDPGLGLRLIYFSYDVKMKEKGDIPEGYSVSREKKERFSLILESASTNQTSMYLCATRTSGVIGGEQYFGPGTRLTVT.

Ten or more counts support this clone. The rearrangement links TRBV6-2 or TRBV6-3 to TRBJ1-5; D is perhaps TRBD1 (5 bases). Germline lookup yields CDR1 MNHEY and CDR2 SVGEGT. There are 15 residues in the CDR3. Trimming shortened V by 5 bases and J by 4 bases, and 15 bases separated the two germline ends. CDR3 amino acids: CASSGGDYKNQPQHF. Written as DNA, the CDR3 is TGTGCCAGCAGTGGGGGGGACTATAAGAATCAGCCCCAGCATTTT.

Concerning this clone itself: This sample also contains other DNA sequences that code for the same CDR3. The genes are TRBV6-5 and TRBJ1-2; TRBD1 matches at 10 bases. V lost 6 bases, J lost 4 bases, and 8 bases stayed unmatched. Germline assignment: CDR1 MNHEY and CDR2 SVGAGI. This CDR3 has 15 residues. CDR3 in amino acids: CASRPRQGAGYGYTF. The CDR3 region has the DNA TGTGCCAGCAGACCTCGACAGGGGGCTGGCTATGGCTACACCTTC.

The chain links TRBV10-3 to TRBJ2-2; 15 nucleotides match TRBD2. The germline V gene has CDR1 ENHRY and CDR2 SYGVKD. The ends lost 6 bases at V and 6 bases at J; junction bases unmatched: 5. This CDR3 has 16 residues. The CDR3 region has the DNA TGTGCCATCAGCGGACTAGCGGGGGGGGAGGCCGGGGAGCTGTTTTTT. Its protein product is CAISGLAGGEAGELFF.

The chain joins TRBV5-1 to TRBJ2-2, with D possibly being TRBD1 (6 bases). Germline V CDR1 and CDR2: SGHRS, YFSETQ. This CDR3 comprises 14 residues. V shed 2 bases and J shed 6 bases, with 11 bases lying between them. CDR3 nucleotide sequence: TGCGCCAGCAGCTTACTACAGGGCCCCGGGGAGCTGTTTTTT. Residues: CASSLLQGPGELFF.

The rearrangement uses TRBV5-4 and TRBJ2-2; D may be TRBD1 (6 bases). CDR1 and CDR2 (germline): SGHNT, YYREEE (reference sequence). There are 18 residues in the CDR3. V was pared by 2 bases and J by 3 bases, with 20 bases between. This CDR3 is CASSLFGGRGSYTGELFF. Written as DNA, the CDR3 is TGTGCCAGCAGCTTATTCGGTGGCAGGGGAAGTTACACCGGGGAGCTGTTTTTT.